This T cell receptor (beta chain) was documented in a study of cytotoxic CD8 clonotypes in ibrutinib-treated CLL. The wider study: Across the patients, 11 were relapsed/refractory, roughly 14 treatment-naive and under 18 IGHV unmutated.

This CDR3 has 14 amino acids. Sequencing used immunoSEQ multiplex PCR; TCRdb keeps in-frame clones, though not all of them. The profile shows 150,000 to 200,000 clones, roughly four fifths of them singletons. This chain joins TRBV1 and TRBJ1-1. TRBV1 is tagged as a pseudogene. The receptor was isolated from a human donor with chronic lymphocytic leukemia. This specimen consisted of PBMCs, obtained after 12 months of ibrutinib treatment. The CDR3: CTSSPGIRNTEAFF. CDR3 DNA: TGCACCAGCAGCCCGGGGATTAGGAACACTGAAGCTTTCTTT.